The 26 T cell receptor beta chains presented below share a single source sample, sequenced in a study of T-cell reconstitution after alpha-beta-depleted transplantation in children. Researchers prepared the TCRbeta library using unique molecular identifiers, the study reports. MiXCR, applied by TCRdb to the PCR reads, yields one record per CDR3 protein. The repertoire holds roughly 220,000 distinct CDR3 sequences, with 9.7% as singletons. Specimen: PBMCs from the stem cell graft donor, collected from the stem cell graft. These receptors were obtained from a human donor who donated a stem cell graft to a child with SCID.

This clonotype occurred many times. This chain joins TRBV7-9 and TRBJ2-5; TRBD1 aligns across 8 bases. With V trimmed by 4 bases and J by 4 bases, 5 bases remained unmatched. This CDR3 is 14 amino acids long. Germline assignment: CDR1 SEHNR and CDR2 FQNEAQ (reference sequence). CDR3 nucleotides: TGTGCCAGCAGCTCGACCGACAGGGGAGAGACCCAGTACTTC. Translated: CASSSTDRGETQYF.

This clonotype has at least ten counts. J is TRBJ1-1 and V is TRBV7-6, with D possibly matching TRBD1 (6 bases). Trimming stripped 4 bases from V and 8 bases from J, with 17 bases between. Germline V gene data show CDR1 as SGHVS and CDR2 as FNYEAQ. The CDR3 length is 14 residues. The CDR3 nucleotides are TGTGCCAGCAGCTCCCCGGGGGGGCATCGAGAAGCTTTCTTT. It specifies CASSSPGGHREAFF.

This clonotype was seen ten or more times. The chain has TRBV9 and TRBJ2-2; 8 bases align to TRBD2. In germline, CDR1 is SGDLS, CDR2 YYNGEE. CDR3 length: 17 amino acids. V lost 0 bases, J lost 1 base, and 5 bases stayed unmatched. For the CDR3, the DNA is TGTGCCAGCAGCGTAGAACCAGCGGGGGAGAACACCGGGGAGCTGTTTTTT. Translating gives CASSVEPAGENTGELFF.

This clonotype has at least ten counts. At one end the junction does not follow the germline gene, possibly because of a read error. CDR3 in DNA: TGTGCCAGCACCTTCATGGGGGGAACTAGTGAAAAACTGTTTTTT. Translated, it gives CASTFMGGTSEKLFF. The rearrangement links TRBV12-3 or TRBV12-4 to TRBJ1-4; TRBD1 might be the D (5 bases). The CDR3 totals 15 residues.

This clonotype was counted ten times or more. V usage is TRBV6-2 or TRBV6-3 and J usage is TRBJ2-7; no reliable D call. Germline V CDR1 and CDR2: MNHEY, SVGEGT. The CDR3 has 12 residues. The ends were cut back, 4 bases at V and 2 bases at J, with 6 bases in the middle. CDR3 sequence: CASSLRTYEQYF. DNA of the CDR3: TGTGCCAGCAGTTTAAGGACCTACGAGCAGTACTTC.

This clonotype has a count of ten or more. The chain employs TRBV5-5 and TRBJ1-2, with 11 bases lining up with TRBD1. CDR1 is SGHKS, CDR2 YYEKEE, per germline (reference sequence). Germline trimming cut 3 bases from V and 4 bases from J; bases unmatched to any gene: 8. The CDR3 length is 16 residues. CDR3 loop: CASSSLTGTGGYGYTF. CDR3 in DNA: TGTGCCAGCAGCTCTCTAACCGGGACAGGGGGCTATGGCTACACCTTC.

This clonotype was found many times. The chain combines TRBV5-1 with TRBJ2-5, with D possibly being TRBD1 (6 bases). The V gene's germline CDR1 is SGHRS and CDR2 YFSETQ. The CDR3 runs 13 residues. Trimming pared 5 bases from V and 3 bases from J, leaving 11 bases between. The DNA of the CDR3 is TGCGCCAGCAGGGGGGCGTTTGAAGAGACCCAGTACTTC. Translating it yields CASRGAFEETQYF.

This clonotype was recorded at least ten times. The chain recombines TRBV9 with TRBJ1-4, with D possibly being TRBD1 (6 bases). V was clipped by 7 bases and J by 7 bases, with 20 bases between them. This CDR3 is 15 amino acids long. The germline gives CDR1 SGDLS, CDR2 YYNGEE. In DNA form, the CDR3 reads TGTGCCAGCTCCCGAGCGGGGGGGCGAGGTGAAAAACTGTTTTTT. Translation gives CASSRAGGRGEKLFF.

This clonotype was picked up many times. The CDR3 reads CASSVRTGATDTQYF. The CDR3 coding sequence is TGCGCCAGCAGCGTCAGAACAGGGGCCACAGATACGCAGTATTTT. The rearrangement joins TRBV5-1 to TRBJ2-3, with TRBD1 matching 7 bases. With V trimmed by 4 bases and J by 2 bases, 7 bases remained unmatched. Germline V gene sequence: CDR1 SGHRS, CDR2 YFSETQ. This CDR3 spans 15 amino acids.

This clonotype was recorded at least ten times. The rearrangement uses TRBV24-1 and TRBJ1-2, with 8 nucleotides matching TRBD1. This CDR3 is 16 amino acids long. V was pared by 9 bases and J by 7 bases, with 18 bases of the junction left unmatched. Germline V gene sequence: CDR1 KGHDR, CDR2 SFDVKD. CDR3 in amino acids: CATQTVRTGKSVGYTF. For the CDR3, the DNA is TGTGCCACCCAAACCGTCCGGACAGGGAAGAGTGTTGGCTACACCTTC.

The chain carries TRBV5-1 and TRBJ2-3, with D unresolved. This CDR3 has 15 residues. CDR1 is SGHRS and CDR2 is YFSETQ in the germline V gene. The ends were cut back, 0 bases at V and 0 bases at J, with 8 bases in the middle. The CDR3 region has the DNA TGCGCCAGCAGCTTGGATCCAAGAAGCACAGATACGCAGTATTTT. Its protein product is CASSLDPRSTDTQYF.

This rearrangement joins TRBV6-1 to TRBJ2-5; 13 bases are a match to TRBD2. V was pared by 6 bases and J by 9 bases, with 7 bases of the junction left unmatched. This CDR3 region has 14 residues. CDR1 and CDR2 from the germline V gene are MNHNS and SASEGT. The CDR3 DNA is TGTGCCAGCAGGAGACTAGCGGGGGGCTTTCCCCAGTACTTC. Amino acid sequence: CASRRLAGGFPQYF.

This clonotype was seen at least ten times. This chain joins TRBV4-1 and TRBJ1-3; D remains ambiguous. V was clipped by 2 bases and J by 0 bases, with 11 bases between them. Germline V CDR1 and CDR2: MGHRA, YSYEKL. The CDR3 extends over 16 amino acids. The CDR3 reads CASSQPRLVSGNTIYF. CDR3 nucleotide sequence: TGCGCCAGCAGCCAACCGCGACTCGTCTCTGGAAACACCATATATTTT.

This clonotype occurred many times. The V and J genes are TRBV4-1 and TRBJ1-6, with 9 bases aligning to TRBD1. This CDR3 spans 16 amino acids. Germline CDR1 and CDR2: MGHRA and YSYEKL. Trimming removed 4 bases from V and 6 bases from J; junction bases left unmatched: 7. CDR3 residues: CASSPAGTGRNSPLHF. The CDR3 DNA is TGCGCCAGCAGCCCAGCAGGGACAGGGCGTAATTCACCCCTCCACTTT.

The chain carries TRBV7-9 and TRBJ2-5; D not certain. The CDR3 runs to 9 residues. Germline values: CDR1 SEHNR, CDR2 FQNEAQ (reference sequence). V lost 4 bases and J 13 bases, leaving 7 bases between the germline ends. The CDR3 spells CASSSPPYF. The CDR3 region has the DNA TGTGCCAGCAGCTCCCCTCCGTACTTC. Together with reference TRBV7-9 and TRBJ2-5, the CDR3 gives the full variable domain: DTGVSQNPRHKITKRGQNVTFRCDPISEHNRLYWYRQTLGQGPEFLTYFQNEAQLEKSRLLSDRFSAERPKGSFSTLEIQRTEQGDSAMYLCASSSPPYFGPGTRLLVL.

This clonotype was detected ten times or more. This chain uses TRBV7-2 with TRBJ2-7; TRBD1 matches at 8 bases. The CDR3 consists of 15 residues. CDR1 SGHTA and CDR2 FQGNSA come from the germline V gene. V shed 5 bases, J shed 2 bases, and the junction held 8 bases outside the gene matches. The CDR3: CASSPMTGVPYEQYF. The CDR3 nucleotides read TGTGCCAGCAGCCCCATGACAGGGGTTCCCTACGAGCAGTACTTC.

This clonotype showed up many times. The CDR3 protein is CASSSRGSMPEAFF. DNA of the CDR3: TGTGCCAGCAGCTCACGGGGGTCTATGCCTGAAGCTTTCTTT. The chain employs TRBV3-1 and TRBJ1-1; maybe TRBD1 (5 bases). Germline CDR1 reads LGHDT; CDR2 reads YNNKEL (reference sequence). The CDR3 covers 14 residues. Trimming took off 5 bases at V and 6 bases at J, with 16 bases between the two ends.

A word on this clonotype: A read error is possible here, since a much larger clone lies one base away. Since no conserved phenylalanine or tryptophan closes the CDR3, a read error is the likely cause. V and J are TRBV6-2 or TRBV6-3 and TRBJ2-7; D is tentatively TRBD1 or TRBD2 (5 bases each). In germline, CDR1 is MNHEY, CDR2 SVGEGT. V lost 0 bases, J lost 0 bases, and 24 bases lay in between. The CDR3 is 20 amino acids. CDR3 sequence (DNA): TGTGCCAGCAGTTACTCGATTTTGATGGTCCGGGGCTCCGTCTCCTACGAGCAGTACCTC. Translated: CASSYSILMVRGSVSYEQYL.

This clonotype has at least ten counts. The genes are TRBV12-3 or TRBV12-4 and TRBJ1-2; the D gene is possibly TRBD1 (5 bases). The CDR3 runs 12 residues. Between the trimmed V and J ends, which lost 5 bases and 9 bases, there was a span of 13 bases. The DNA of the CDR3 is TGTGCCAGCAGTACCCGGGGGTACCGCTACACCTTC. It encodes CASSTRGYRYTF.

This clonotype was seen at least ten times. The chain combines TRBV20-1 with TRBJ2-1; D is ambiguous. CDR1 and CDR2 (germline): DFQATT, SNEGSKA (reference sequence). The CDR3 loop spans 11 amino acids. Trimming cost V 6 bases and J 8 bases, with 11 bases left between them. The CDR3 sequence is CSARVAYEQFF. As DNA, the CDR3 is TGCAGTGCCCGGGTGGCGTATGAGCAGTTCTTC.

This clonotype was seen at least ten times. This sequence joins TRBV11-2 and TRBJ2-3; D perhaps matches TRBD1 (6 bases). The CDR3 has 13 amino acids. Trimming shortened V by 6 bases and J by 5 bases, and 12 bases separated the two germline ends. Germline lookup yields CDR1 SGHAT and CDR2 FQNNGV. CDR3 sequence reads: CASSFTGLDTQYF. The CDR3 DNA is TGTGCCAGCAGTTTCACAGGGTTAGATACGCAGTATTTT. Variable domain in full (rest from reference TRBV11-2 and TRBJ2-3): EAGVAQSPRYKIIEKRQSVAFWCNPISGHATLYWYQQILGQGPKLLIQFQNNGVVDDSQLPKDRFSAERLKGVDSTLKIQPAKLEDSAVYLCASSFTGLDTQYFGPGTRLTVL.

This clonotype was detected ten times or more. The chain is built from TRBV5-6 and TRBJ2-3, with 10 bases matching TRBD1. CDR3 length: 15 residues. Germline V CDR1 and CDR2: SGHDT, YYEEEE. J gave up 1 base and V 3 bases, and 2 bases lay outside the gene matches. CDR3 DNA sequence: TGTGCCAGCAGCTCCGGGACAGGGGGCACAGATACGCAGTATTTT. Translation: CASSSGTGGTDTQYF. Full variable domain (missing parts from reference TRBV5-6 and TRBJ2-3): DAGVTQSPTHLIKTRGQQVTLRCSPKSGHDTVSWYQQALGQGPQFIFQYYEEEERQRGNFPDRFSGHQFPNYSSELNVNALLLGDSALYLCASSSGTGGTDTQYFGPGTRLTVL.

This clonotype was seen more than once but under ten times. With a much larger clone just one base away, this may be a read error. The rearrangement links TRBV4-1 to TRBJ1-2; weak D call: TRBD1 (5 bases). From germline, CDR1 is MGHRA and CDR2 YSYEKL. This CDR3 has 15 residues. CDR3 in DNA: TGCGCCAGCAGCCAAGACAGGGAACTGTTCCGTGGCGACACCTTC. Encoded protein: CASSQDRELFRGDTF.

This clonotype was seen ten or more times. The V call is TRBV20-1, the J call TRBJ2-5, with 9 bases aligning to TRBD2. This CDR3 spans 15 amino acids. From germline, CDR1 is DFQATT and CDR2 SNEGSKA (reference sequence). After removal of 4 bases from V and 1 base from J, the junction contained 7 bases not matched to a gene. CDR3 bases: TGCAGTGCTACGAATCTAGCGGGAATCCAAGAGACCCAGTACTTC. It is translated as CSATNLAGIQETQYF.

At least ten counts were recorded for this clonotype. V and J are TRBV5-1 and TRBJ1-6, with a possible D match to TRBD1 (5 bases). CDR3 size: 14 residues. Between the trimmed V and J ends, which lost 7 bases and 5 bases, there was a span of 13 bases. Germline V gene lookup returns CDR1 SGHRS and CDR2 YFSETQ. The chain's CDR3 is CASRGTPDNSPLHF. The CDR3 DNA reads TGCGCCAGCCGGGGGACTCCCGATAATTCACCCCTCCACTTT.

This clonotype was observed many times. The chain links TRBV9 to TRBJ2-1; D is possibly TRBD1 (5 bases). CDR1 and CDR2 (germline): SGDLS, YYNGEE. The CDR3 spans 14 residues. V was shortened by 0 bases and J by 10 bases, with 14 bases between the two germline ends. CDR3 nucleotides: TGTGCCAGCAGCGTAGCGCAGGGTGCGTACGAGCAGTTCTTC. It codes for CASSVAQGAYEQFF.